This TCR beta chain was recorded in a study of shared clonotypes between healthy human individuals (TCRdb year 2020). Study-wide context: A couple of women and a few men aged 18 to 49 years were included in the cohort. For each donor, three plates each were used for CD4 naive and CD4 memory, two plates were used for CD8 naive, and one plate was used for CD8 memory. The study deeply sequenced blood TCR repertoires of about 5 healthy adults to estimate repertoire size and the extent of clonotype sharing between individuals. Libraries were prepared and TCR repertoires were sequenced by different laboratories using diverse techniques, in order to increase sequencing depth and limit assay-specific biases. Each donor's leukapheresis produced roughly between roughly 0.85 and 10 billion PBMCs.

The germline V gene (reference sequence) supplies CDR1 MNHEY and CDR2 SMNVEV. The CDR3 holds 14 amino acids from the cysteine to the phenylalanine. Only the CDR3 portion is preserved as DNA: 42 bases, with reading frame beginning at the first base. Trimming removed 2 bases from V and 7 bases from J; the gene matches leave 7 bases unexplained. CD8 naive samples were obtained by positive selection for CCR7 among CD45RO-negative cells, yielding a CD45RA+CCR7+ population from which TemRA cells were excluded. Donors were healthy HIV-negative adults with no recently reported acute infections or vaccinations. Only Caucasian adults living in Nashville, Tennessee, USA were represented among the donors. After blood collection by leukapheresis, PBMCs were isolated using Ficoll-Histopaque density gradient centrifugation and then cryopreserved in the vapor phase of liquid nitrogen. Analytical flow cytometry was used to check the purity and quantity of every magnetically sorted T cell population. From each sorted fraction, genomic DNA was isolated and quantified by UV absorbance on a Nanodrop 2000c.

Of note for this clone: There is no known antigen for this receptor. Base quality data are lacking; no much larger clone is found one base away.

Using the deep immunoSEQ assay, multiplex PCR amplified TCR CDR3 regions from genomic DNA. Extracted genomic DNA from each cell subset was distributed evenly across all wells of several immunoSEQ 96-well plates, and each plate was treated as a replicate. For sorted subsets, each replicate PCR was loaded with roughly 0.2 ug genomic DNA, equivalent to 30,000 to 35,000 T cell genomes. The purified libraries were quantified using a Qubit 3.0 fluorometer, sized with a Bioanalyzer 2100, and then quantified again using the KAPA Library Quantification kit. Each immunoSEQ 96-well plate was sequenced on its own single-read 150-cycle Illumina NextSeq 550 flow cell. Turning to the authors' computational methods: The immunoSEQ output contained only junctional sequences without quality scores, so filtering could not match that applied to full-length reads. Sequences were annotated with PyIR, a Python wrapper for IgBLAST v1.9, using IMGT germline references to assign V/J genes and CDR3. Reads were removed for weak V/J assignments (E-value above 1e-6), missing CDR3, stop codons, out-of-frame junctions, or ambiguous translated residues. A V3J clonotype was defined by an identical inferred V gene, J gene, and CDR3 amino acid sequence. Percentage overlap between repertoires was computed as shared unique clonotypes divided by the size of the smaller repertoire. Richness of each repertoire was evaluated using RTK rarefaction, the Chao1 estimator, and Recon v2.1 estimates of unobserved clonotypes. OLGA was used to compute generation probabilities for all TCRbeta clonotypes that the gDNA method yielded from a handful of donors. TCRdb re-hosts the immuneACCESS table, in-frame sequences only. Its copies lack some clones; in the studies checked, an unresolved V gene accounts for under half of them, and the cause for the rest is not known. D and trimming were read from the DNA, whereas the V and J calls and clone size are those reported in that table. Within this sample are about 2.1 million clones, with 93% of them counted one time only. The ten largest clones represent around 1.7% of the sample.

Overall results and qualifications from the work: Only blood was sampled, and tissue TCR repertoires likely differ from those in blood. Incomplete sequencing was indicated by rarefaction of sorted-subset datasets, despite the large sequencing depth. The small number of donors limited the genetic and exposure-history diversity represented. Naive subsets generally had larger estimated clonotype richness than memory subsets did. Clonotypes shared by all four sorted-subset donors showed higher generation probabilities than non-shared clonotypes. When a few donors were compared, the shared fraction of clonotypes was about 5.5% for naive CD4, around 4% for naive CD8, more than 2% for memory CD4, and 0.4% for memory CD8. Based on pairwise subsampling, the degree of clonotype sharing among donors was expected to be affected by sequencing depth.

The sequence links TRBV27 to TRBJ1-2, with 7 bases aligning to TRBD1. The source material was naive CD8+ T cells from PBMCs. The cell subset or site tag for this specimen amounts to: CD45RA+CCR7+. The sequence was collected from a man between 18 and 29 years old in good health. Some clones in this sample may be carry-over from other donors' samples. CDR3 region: CASSLVTGVGGYTF. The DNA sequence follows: TGTGCCAGCAGTTTAGTAACAGGGGTCGGTGGCTACACCTTC.